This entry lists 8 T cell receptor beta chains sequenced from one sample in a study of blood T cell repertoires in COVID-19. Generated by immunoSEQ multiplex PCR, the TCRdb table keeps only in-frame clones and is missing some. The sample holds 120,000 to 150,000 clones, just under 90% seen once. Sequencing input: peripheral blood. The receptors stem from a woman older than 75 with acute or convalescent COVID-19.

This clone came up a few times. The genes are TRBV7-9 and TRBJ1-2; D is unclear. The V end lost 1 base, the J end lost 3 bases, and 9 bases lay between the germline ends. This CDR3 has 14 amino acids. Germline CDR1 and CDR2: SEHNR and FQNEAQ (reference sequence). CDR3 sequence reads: CASSLVPGYYGYTF. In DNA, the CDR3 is TGTGCCAGCAGCTTAGTTCCAGGCTACTATGGCTACACCTTC.

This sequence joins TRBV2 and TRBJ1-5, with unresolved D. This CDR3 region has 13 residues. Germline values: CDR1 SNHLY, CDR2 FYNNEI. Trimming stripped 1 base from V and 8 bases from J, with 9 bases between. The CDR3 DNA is TGTGCCAGCAGTGAAGATGGCCATGAGCCCCAGCATTTT. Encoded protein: CASSEDGHEPQHF. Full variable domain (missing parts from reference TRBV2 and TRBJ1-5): EPEVTQTPSHQVTQMGQEVILRCVPISNHLYFYWYRQILGQKVEFLVSFYNNEISEKSEIFDDQFSVERPDGSNFTLKIRSTKLEDSAMYFCASSEDGHEPQHFGDGTRLSIL.

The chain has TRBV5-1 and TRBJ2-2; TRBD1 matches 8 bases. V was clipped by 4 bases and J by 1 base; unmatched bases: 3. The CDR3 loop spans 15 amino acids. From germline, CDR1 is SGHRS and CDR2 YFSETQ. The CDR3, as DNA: TGCGCCAGCAGCCCCGGGACAGGGAACACCGGGGAGCTGTTTTTT. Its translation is CASSPGTGNTGELFF.

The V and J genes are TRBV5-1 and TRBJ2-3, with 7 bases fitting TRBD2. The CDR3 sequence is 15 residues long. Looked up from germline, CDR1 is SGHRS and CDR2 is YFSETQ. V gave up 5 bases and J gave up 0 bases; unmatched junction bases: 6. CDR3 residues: CASRRDYSSTDTQYF. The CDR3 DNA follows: TGCGCCAGCAGACGGGACTACTCTAGCACAGATACGCAGTATTTT. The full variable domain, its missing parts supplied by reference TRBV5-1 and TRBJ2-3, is KAGVTQTPRYLIKTRGQQVTLSCSPISGHRSVSWYQQTPGQGLQFLFEYFSETQRNKGNFPGRFSGRQFSNSRSEMNVSTLELGDSALYLCASRRDYSSTDTQYFGPGTRLTVL.

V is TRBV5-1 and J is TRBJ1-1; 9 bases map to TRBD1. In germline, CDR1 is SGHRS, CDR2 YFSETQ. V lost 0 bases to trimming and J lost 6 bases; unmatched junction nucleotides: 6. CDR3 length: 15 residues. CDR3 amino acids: CASSLDNRGRSEAFF. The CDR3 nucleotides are TGCGCCAGCAGCTTGGATAACAGGGGGCGGTCTGAAGCTTTCTTT. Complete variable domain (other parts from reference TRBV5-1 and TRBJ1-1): KAGVTQTPRYLIKTRGQQVTLSCSPISGHRSVSWYQQTPGQGLQFLFEYFSETQRNKGNFPGRFSGRQFSNSRSEMNVSTLELGDSALYLCASSLDNRGRSEAFFGQGTRLTVV.

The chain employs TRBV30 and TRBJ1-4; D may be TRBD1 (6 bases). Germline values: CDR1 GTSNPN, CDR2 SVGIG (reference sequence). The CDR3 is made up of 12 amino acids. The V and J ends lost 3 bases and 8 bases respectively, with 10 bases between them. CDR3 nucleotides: TGTGCCTGGAGACAGGGAGTGGAAAAACTGTTTTTT. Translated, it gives CAWRQGVEKLFF.

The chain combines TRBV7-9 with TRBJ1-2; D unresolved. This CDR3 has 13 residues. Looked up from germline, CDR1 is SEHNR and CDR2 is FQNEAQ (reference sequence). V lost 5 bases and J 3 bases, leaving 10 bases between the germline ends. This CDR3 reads CASSLGSDYGYTF. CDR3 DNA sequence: TGTGCCAGCAGCCTCGGGAGCGACTATGGCTACACCTTC.

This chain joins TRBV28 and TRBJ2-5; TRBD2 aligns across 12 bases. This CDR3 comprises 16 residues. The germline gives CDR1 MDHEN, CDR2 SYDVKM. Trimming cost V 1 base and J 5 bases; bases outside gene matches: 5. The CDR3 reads CASSLYLAGGQETQYF. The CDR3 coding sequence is TGTGCCAGCAGTTTATACCTAGCGGGGGGGCAGGAGACCCAGTACTTC.